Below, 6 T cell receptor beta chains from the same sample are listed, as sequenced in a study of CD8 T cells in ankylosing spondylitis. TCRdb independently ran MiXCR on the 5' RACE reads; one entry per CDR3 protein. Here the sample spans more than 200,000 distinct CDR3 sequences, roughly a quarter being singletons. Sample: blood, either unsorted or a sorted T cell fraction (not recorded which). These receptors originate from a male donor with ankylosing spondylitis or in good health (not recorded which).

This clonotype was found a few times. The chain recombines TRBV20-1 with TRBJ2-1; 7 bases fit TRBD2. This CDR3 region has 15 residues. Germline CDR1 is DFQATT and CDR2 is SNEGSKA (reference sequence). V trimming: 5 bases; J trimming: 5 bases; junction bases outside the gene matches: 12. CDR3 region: CSARSLRGGHNEQFF. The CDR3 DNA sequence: TGCAGTGCTCGCTCCCTCCGCGGGGGTCACAATGAGCAGTTCTTC.

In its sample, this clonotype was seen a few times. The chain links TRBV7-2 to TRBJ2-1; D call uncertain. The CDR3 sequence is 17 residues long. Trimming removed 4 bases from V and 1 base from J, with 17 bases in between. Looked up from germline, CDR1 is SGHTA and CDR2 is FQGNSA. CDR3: CASSSPRPSLSYNEQFF. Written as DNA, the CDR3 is TGTGCCAGCAGCTCTCCTCGACCCTCGCTGTCCTACAATGAGCAGTTCTTC.

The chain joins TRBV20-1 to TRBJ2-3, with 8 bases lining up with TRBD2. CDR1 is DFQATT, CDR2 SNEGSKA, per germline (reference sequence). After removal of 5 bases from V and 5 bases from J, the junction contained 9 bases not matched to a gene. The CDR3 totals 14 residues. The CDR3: CSAPGGAIGDTQYF. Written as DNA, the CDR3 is TGCAGTGCTCCGGGGGGGGCTATCGGAGATACGCAGTATTTT.

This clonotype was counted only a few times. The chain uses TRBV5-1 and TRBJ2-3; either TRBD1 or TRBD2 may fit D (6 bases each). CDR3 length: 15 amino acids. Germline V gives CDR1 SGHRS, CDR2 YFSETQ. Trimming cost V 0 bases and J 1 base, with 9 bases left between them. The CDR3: CASSLGGARTDTQYF. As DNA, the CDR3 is TGCGCCAGCAGCTTGGGGGGGGCTCGCACAGATACGCAGTATTTT.

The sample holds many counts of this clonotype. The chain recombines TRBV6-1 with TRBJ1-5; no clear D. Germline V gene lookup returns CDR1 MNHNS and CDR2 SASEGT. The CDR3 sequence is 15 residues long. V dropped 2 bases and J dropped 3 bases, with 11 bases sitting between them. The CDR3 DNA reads TGTGCCAGCAGTGAAAACATTGATCACAATCAGCCCCAGCATTTT. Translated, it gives CASSENIDHNQPQHF.

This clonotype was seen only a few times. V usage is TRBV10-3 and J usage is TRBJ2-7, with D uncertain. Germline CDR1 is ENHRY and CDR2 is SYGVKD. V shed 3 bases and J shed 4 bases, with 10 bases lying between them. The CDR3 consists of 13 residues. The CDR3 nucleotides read TGTGCCATCAGTGATAGGGCGCAGTACGAGCAGTACTTC. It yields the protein CAISDRAQYEQYF.